These 15 T cell receptor beta chains share one sample of origin, sequenced in a study of T cell responses to AZD1222 COVID-19 vaccine. This table comes from immunoSEQ multiplex PCR, and its TCRdb copy is limited to in-frame clones, with some not included. The table lists about 45,000 clones, approximately 88% of them singletons. Sequenced here: peripheral blood, sampled 28 days after the second AZD1222 dose. The receptor set was obtained from an adult who received the AZD1222 COVID-19 vaccine.

V is TRBV20-1 and J is TRBJ2-2; no reliable D call. The V end lost 5 bases, the J end lost 5 bases, and 6 bases lay between the germline ends. The CDR3 sequence is 11 residues long. CDR1 and CDR2 (germline): DFQATT, SNEGSKA (reference sequence). CDR3 in DNA: TGCAGTGCTCTCCAGACCGGGGAGCTGTTTTTT. Protein product: CSALQTGELFF.

The chain uses TRBV5-8 and TRBJ2-5; no clear D. The CDR3 consists of 16 residues. The germline V and J ends were trimmed by 0 bases and 5 bases, with 17 bases remaining between them. CDR1 SGHTS and CDR2 YDEGEE come from the germline V gene. CDR3 coding DNA: TGTGCCAGCAGCTTGGGGTCAGGCAGGAACGATGAGACCCAGTACTTC. Its protein is CASSLGSGRNDETQYF.

CDR3 DNA: TGTGCCAGCAGCTTAGATGGTAGGAGGGGGGTCTCCTACGAGCAGTACTTC. Translation gives CASSLDGRRGVSYEQYF. V gene TRBV11-2 combines with J gene TRBJ2-7; D may correspond to TRBD1 or TRBD2 (6 bases each). The CDR3 extends over 17 amino acids. Germline values: CDR1 SGHAT, CDR2 FQNNGV. V gave up 0 bases and J gave up 0 bases, with 15 bases separating them.

V and J are TRBV9 and TRBJ2-3; D possibly matches TRBD1 or TRBD2 (5 bases each). Germline CDR1 reads SGDLS; CDR2 reads YYNGEE. The CDR3 totals 13 residues. Deletions cut 3 bases from V and 6 bases from J, with 11 bases between. For the CDR3, the DNA is TGTGCCAGCAGCGATTTATGGGGGGATACGCAGTATTTT. The encoded protein is CASSDLWGDTQYF.

The J gene is TRBJ1-5, the V gene TRBV7-8, with a tentative D call TRBD1 (6 bases). V lost 2 bases, J lost 0 bases, and 14 bases lay in between. The germline CDR1 and CDR2 sequences are SGHVS and FQNEAQ. CDR3 length equals 17 residues. CDR3 nucleotide sequence: TGTGCCAGCAGCTTAATCGGGGGGGCCGGTAGCAATCAGCCCCAGCATTTT. Translated: CASSLIGGAGSNQPQHF.

The rearrangement joins TRBV9 to TRBJ1-2, with a possible D match to TRBD1 (6 bases). Per germline, CDR1 SGDLS and CDR2 YYNGEE. The CDR3 is made up of 12 amino acids. Trimming removed 5 bases at V and 9 bases at J, with 14 bases between. Written as DNA, the CDR3 is TGTGCCAGCAGTCACAGGGTTGTGAGCTACACCTTC. This sequence encodes CASSHRVVSYTF. The variable domain in full, with the rest retrieved from reference TRBV9 and TRBJ1-2, is DSGVTQTPKHLITATGQRVTLRCSPRSGDLSVYWYQQSLDQGLQFLIQYYNGEERAKGNILERFSAQQFPDLHSELNLSSLELGDSALYFCASSHRVVSYTFGSGTRLTVV.

This clone is medium-sized. The same CDR3 can be traced to other DNA sequences in this sample. The chain employs TRBV28 and TRBJ2-5; tentative D call: TRBD1 (5 bases). From germline, CDR1 is MDHEN and CDR2 SYDVKM. There are 14 residues in the CDR3. V shed 1 base and J shed 3 bases, with 9 bases lying between them. CDR3 residues: CASSLSDRKETQYF. The CDR3 nucleotides read TGTGCCAGCAGTTTATCTGACAGAAAAGAGACCCAGTACTTC. The entire variable domain, with the rest obtained from reference TRBV28 and TRBJ2-5, is as follows: DVKVTQSSRYLVKRTGEKVFLECVQDMDHENMFWYRQDPGLGLRLIYFSYDVKMKEKGDIPEGYSVSREKKERFSLILESASTNQTSMYLCASSLSDRKETQYFGPGTRLLVL.

This chain joins TRBV19 and TRBJ1-5; D possibly corresponds to TRBD1 (6 bases). Germline V gene lookup returns CDR1 LNHDA and CDR2 SQIVND (reference sequence). The CDR3 sequence is 14 residues long. The germline V and J ends were trimmed by 6 bases and 4 bases, with 13 bases remaining between them. The CDR3, as DNA: TGTGCCAGTAGGTGGCAGGGGACAAATCAGCCCCAGCATTTT. This codes for CASRWQGTNQPQHF.

This chain connects TRBV6-6 to TRBJ1-5; a possible D gene is TRBD1 (5 bases). The CDR3 length is 15 residues. V shed 8 bases and J shed 0 bases, with 14 bases lying between them. The germline V gene has CDR1 MNHNY and CDR2 SVGAGI (reference sequence). The CDR3, as DNA: TGTGCCAGCGGACTTACGGGGGGTAGCAATCAGCCCCAGCATTTT. This translates into CASGLTGGSNQPQHF.

V and J are TRBV12-3 or TRBV12-4 and TRBJ2-2; D gene ambiguous. The CDR3 totals 13 residues. The V end lost 1 base, the J end lost 3 bases, and 3 bases lay between the germline ends. The CDR3 is CASSLVDTGELFF. CDR3 nucleotides: TGTGCCAGCAGTTTAGTTGACACCGGGGAGCTGTTTTTT.

In its sample, this clone is medium-sized. V and J are TRBV4-2 and TRBJ1-2, with 7 bases that match TRBD1. After removal of 0 bases from V and 6 bases from J, the junction contained 10 bases not matched to a gene. The CDR3 runs to 16 residues. Germline loops: CDR1 LGHNA, CDR2 YNFKEQ. Here the CDR3 reads CASSQDLLDRANGYTF. CDR3 DNA: TGTGCCAGCAGCCAAGACCTTCTAGACAGGGCAAATGGCTACACCTTC.

The chain carries TRBV29-1 and TRBJ1-1; weak D call: TRBD1 (6 bases). Germline V lookup: CDR1 SQVTM, CDR2 ANQGSEA. V lost 7 bases to trimming and J lost 2 bases, with 20 bases between them. There are 15 residues in the CDR3. CDR3 loop: CSAYYFRTANTEAFF. For the CDR3, the DNA is TGCAGCGCATACTATTTCAGGACAGCTAACACTGAAGCTTTCTTT.

The V call is TRBV9, the J call TRBJ2-5; 10 bases fit TRBD2. The CDR3 spans 16 residues. Germline CDR1 reads SGDLS; CDR2 reads YYNGEE. Unmatched junction bases numbered 5, after V lost 0 bases and J lost 3 bases. The chain's CDR3 is CASSVVSGGAEETQYF. CDR3 nucleotides: TGTGCCAGCAGCGTAGTAAGCGGGGGGGCGGAAGAGACCCAGTACTTC.

The chain recombines TRBV21-1 with TRBJ1-2. TRBV21-1 is given as a pseudogene. This CDR3 is built from 14 residues. CDR3 amino acids: CASWWRQNNYGYTF. The DNA of the CDR3 is TGTGCCAGTTGGTGGAGGCAGAATAACTATGGCTACACCTTC.

The chain recombines TRBV18 with TRBJ1-1; TRBD1 might be the D (5 bases). CDR1 KGHSH and CDR2 LQKENI come from the germline V gene. The CDR3 sequence is 14 residues long. Trimming shortened V by 5 bases and J by 1 base, and 11 bases separated the two germline ends. The CDR3, as DNA: TGTGCCAGCTCAGCAAAGCAGGGGAACACTGAAGCTTTCTTT. It specifies CASSAKQGNTEAFF.